One and the same sample provided the 2 T cell receptor beta chains below, sequenced in a study of pediatric ulcerative colitis. During colonoscopy, one to two rectal pinch biopsies were collected. The protocol was immunoSEQ multiplex PCR, while the TCRdb copy is restricted to in-frame clones and leaves out a portion. The sample lists some 50,000 clones, 60% to 85% occurring once. Sequenced: gut tissue. Receptors originate from a girl under 18 with moderate ulcerative colitis.

The table lists this clone with a few counts. V and J are TRBV28 and TRBJ1-2, with unresolved D. The V gene lost 1 base and the J gene lost 11 bases, with 11 bases spanning the gap. This CDR3 is 12 amino acids long. Germline V gene data show CDR1 as MDHEN and CDR2 as SYDVKM. CDR3 sequence (DNA): TGTGCCAGCAGTTTATTGGGCAAGGTTTACACCTTC. It yields the protein CASSLLGKVYTF.

The rearrangement joins TRBV6-6 to TRBJ2-2; D may be TRBD2 (6 bases). The CDR3 consists of 13 residues. In germline, CDR1 is MNHNY, CDR2 SVGAGI (reference sequence). V dropped 10 bases and J dropped 5 bases, with 14 bases sitting between them. The CDR3, as DNA: TGTGCCACCCTCAGACTAGTAACCGGGGAGCTGTTTTTT. Translated: CATLRLVTGELFF.